The sequence of this T cell receptor (beta chain) was determined in a study of cytomegalovirus exposure and HLA in healthy donors. Study as a whole: When 300 to 400 donors were genotyped, 81% of them were found to fall in the Caucasian-associated ancestry cluster. Study-wide results and caveats: As a later analysis showed, a missense DCLRE1C variant was linked to trimming of TCR beta V- and J-genes. Using a false discovery rate of 0.05, a later analysis showed that about 16,000 TCR beta sequences were associated with HLA alleles.

PCR primers comprised 60 Vbeta and 13 Jbeta primers. Here immunoSEQ multiplex PCR was the method, and the copy in TCRdb shows in-frame clones only, minus some. The sample includes 130,000 or so clones, over 70% of them seen just once. Of note for this clone: Antigen specificity is unknown. A read error may account for a junction end that differs from germline.

The CDR3 totals 18 residues. Germline CDR1 SEHNR, CDR2 FQNEAQ (reference sequence). The TCR was taken from a woman aged 18-29 years in good health and CMV-seronegative. Source material: PBMCs. V usage is TRBV7-9 and J usage is TRBJ1-1, with 10 bases that match TRBD1. CDR3 bases: TGTTCCAGCAGCCACCTACGGGACAGGGGTGGCATGGACACTGAAGCTTTCTTT. It is translated as CSSSHLRDRGGMDTEAFF.